The text below deals with one T cell receptor beta chain. Its antigen is not identified. Using immunoSEQ multiplex PCR, the repertoire was profiled, and TCRdb retains in-frame clones only, with some absent. This table holds fewer than 800,000 clones, under 95% found once. This specimen comes from a study of shared clonotypes between healthy human individuals. Naive CD8 cells lacked CD45RO, underwent positive selection for CCR7 and left out terminally differentiated effector memory CD45RA+ cells. Germline V gene sequence: CDR1 MDHEN, CDR2 SYDVKM. This CDR3 spans 15 amino acids. V gave up 4 bases and J gave up 6 bases, with 16 bases separating them. Whole-study findings and limits: Clonotype sharing among donors, it was expected, would be affected by sequencing depth. Researchers sampled blood only, noting tissue repertoires likely differ.

This clonotype was sampled from a young man in good health. The J gene is TRBJ2-1, the V gene TRBV28, with D possibly being TRBD2 (5 bases). The source material was naive CD8+ T cells sorted from blood. CDR3 bases: TGTGCCAGCAGTTCCCGACTACTACACGGCAATGAGCAGTTCTTC. Its protein product is CASSSRLLHGNEQFF.